This TCR beta chain was sequenced for a study of OX40 agonist ivuxolimab in advanced cancers. This clone was detected once. The assay was immunoSEQ multiplex PCR, and TCRdb's table has in-frame clones only and misses some. The data show more than 60,000 clones, with around 87% seen just once and roughly 5% held by the top ten. The germline V and J ends were trimmed by 6 bases and 1 base, with 24 bases remaining between them. Germline-derived CDR1 and CDR2 are MNHEY and SMNVEV (reference sequence). CDR3 length: 18 amino acids. The chain employs TRBV27 and TRBJ1-1; weak D call: TRBD1 (6 bases). The TCR was taken from an adult with an advanced solid tumor such as melanoma, head and neck, liver or kidney cancer. The sequences come from CD4+ or CD8+ T cells sorted from blood, collected in a trial of the OX40 agonist ivuxolimab. CDR3: CASRPGQGSKGANTEAFF. Written as DNA, the CDR3 is TGTGCCAGCAGACCGGGACAAGGGTCCAAAGGAGCGAACACTGAAGCTTTCTTT.